These 24 T cell receptor beta chains were all obtained from the same sample, sequenced in a study of T cells expressing NK-cell markers. Each CDR3 protein gets one entry in TCRdb, which reprocessed the 5' RACE reads and gives no DNA. This listing includes 440,000 or so distinct CDR3 sequences. Material for sequencing was blood T cells: a sorted CD56 or NKG2C T cell subset, CD4+ or CD8+ T cells, or bulk PBMC T cells (not recorded which). These receptors all come from a woman aged 18 to 75 in good health.

The chain joins TRBV5-1 to TRBJ2-7; without DNA, the TCRdb call of TRBD2 cannot be checked. Germline assignment: CDR1 SGHRS and CDR2 YFSETQ. This CDR3 has 14 amino acids. The CDR3 spells CASSGRDLAYEQYF.

This chain joins TRBV6-2 or TRBV6-3 and TRBJ2-7; checking the TCRdb D call of TRBD2 is not possible without DNA. The CDR3 runs to 15 residues. Germline V gene sequence: CDR1 MNHEY, CDR2 SVGEGT. The CDR3 reads CATSVRTSGSYEQYF.

V usage is TRBV12-3 or TRBV12-4 and J usage is TRBJ1-2. This CDR3 region has 13 residues. The CDR3 is CASSSLLLYGYTF.

V gene TRBV28 combines with J gene TRBJ2-3. Germline loops: CDR1 MDHEN, CDR2 SYDVKM. This CDR3 comprises 14 residues. CDR3 amino acids: CASSFVSYTDTQYF.

The chain carries TRBV6-1 and TRBJ1-2; as DNA is missing, the TRBD1 call by TCRdb cannot be tested. CDR1 is MNHNS, CDR2 SASEGT, per germline. The CDR3 totals 14 residues. CDR3 in amino acids: CASSLYTGAYGYTF.

This chain joins TRBV6-5 and TRBJ2-2. This CDR3 region has 16 residues. Per germline, CDR1 MNHEY and CDR2 SVGAGI. The CDR3 here is CASSYDTLANTGELFF.

The CDR3 here is CASSLRALRMDTQYF. This chain joins TRBV5-6 and TRBJ2-3; TCRdb returns TRBD2, unconfirmable since there is no DNA. The CDR3 has 15 amino acids. CDR1 is SGHDT and CDR2 is YYEEEE in the germline V gene.

The genes are TRBV25-1 and TRBJ2-1; TCRdb lists TRBD2, though no DNA is available to test this call. Germline V lookup: CDR1 MGHDK, CDR2 SYGVNS. The CDR3 length is 16 residues. The CDR3 sequence: CASSDRGLAPEDEQFF.

The V gene is TRBV12-3 or TRBV12-4, the J gene TRBJ2-1; no DNA is available, so the TRBD1 call from TCRdb remains unchecked. The CDR3 length is 12 residues. CDR3 sequence reads: CASSFYAHEQFF.

The CDR3 protein is CASSLAGAANTEAFF. The chain joins TRBV7-8 to TRBJ1-1. The germline CDR1 and CDR2 sequences are SGHVS and FQNEAQ. The CDR3 is made up of 15 amino acids.

This CDR3 reads CSAGDSRRHEQFF. This chain joins TRBV20-1 and TRBJ2-1; TCRdb reports TRBD2, a call that lacks DNA to check it against. This CDR3 contains 13 residues. Germline CDR1 and CDR2: DFQATT and SNEGSKA (reference sequence).

The rearrangement uses TRBV20-1 and TRBJ2-6; TCRdb's D gene call, TRBD1, goes unchecked for lack of DNA. Per the germline V gene, CDR1 is DFQATT and CDR2 is SNEGSKA (reference sequence). This CDR3 has 15 amino acids. CDR3 region: CSADRLNSGANVLTF.

The chain employs TRBV6-1 and TRBJ1-5; TCRdb's D gene call, TRBD1, goes unchecked for lack of DNA. There are 15 residues in the CDR3. Germline V gene data show CDR1 as MNHNS and CDR2 as SASEGT. The CDR3 is CASNPGTGVGQPQHF.

The chain is built from TRBV6-2 or TRBV6-3 and TRBJ1-1. This CDR3 is 12 amino acids long. Germline V lookup: CDR1 MNHEY, CDR2 SVGEGT. This CDR3 is CASSYPSTEAFF.

The V and J genes are TRBV12-3 or TRBV12-4 and TRBJ1-6; TCRdb indicates TRBD1, and absent DNA this call remains unverified. CDR3 length equals 15 residues. The CDR3 here is CASSRRTGDNSPLHF.

The gene calls are TRBV28 and TRBJ2-5; TCRdb indicates TRBD1, and absent DNA this call remains unverified. Germline V gives CDR1 MDHEN, CDR2 SYDVKM. The CDR3 runs to 14 residues. Here the CDR3 reads CASKVTGQGKTQYF.

The rearrangement links TRBV4-1 to TRBJ2-1; TCRdb selects TRBD1, and the lack of DNA leaves this call unchecked. CDR1 and CDR2 (germline): MGHRA, YSYEKL. This CDR3 has 16 amino acids. CDR3 loop: CASSQERGQGDNEQFF.

V and J are TRBV24-1 and TRBJ2-3. Looked up from germline, CDR1 is KGHDR and CDR2 is SFDVKD. The CDR3 totals 14 residues. CDR3: CATSGRTRTDTQYF.

This CDR3 reads CATRAGSGANVLTF. The gene calls are TRBV12-3 or TRBV12-4 and TRBJ2-6; TCRdb returns TRBD1, unconfirmable since there is no DNA. The CDR3 contains 14 residues.

The chain combines TRBV12-3 or TRBV12-4 with TRBJ1-4; lacking DNA, the TRBD1 call made by TCRdb goes unchecked. This CDR3 contains 14 residues. The CDR3 reads CASSFRGSGEKLFF.

The V call is TRBV20-1, the J call TRBJ1-3; TCRdb calls TRBD1, which cannot be checked without DNA. CDR1 is DFQATT, CDR2 SNEGSKA, per germline (reference sequence). CDR3 size: 15 residues. The CDR3 loop is CSARPAGQSGNTIYF.

This chain connects TRBV12-3 or TRBV12-4 to TRBJ1-5; TCRdb's D gene call, TRBD1, goes unchecked for lack of DNA. The CDR3 is 17 amino acids. The CDR3 loop reads CASSPRAGEDSNQPQHF.

The rearrangement links TRBV7-2 to TRBJ2-1; as DNA is missing, the TRBD1 call by TCRdb cannot be tested. The CDR3 is 16 residues long. Germline V lookup: CDR1 SGHTA, CDR2 FQGNSA. The CDR3 reads CASSFQGAGGYNEQFF.

The chain is built from TRBV20-1 and TRBJ2-7; there is no DNA to check the TCRdb D call of TRBD1. The germline V gene encodes CDR1 DFQATT and CDR2 SNEGSKA (reference sequence). This CDR3 spans 15 amino acids. CDR3: CSAGGLARGVNEQYF.